These 15 T cell receptor beta chains were all obtained from the same sample, sequenced in a study of cytomegalovirus exposure and HLA in healthy donors. PCR amplification relied on 60 Vbeta primers (plus 13 Jbeta primers). Method: immunoSEQ multiplex PCR; TCRdb's copy keeps in-frame clones and lacks some. This table has some 180,000 clones, 83% appearing once. The sample comprised PBMCs. The receptors stem from a man aged 40-55 years in good health and CMV-seropositive.

The V call is TRBV7-9, the J call TRBJ1-4; unclear D gene. V gave up 1 base and J gave up 4 bases, with 13 bases separating them. The CDR3 sequence is 16 residues long. The germline V gene has CDR1 SEHNR and CDR2 FQNEAQ (reference sequence). CDR3 residues: CASSLVGEGFNEKLFF. CDR3 DNA: TGTGCCAGCAGCTTAGTGGGAGAGGGCTTTAATGAAAAACTGTTTTTT. The variable domain in full, completed from reference TRBV7-9 and TRBJ1-4, reads DTGVSQNPRHKITKRGQNVTFRCDPISEHNRLYWYRQTLGQGPEFLTYFQNEAQLEKSRLLSDRFSAERPKGSFSTLEIQRTEQGDSAMYLCASSLVGEGFNEKLFFGSGTQLSVL.

The V call is TRBV10-1, the J call TRBJ1-1; 7 nucleotides align to TRBD1. This CDR3 contains 14 residues. CDR1 is WNHNN, CDR2 SYGVQD, per germline (reference sequence). Trimming removed 6 bases from V and 2 bases from J; junction bases left unmatched: 6. This chain's CDR3 is CASSLTGDNTEAFF. CDR3 bases: TGCGCCAGCAGCCTTACAGGGGATAACACTGAAGCTTTCTTT.

The chain couples TRBV10-3 to TRBJ2-5; TRBD1 aligns across 9 bases. The CDR3 has 15 amino acids. The trim removed 7 bases at V and 1 base at J, leaving 7 bases unmatched. Germline CDR1 and CDR2: ENHRY and SYGVKD. CDR3 nucleotide sequence: TGTGCCATCAACCCGGGACAGGGAGGCCAAGAGACCCAGTACTTC. Residues: CAINPGQGGQETQYF.

V and J are TRBV18 and TRBJ2-1; perhaps TRBD1 as D (5 bases). Trimming removed 1 base from V and 8 bases from J, with 9 bases in between. The CDR3 runs 13 residues. CDR1 KGHSH and CDR2 LQKENI come from the germline V gene. The CDR3 DNA reads TGTGCCAGCTCACCACTCATAGGGGATGAGCAGTTCTTC. It specifies CASSPLIGDEQFF.

The rearrangement joins TRBV18 to TRBJ2-2, with 8 positions matching TRBD2. Germline V gives CDR1 KGHSH, CDR2 LQKENI. This CDR3 spans 16 amino acids. Trimming at V came to 8 bases and at J to 2 bases, leaving 10 bases not matched to a gene. Written as DNA, the CDR3 is TGTGCCAGCCAGCGGGCGGGAGGATCAAACACCGGGGAGCTGTTTTTT. Its translation is CASQRAGGSNTGELFF.

This clone is a singleton in its sample. The gene calls are TRBV30 and TRBJ1-5; D may be TRBD1 (5 bases). The V gene's germline CDR1 is GTSNPN and CDR2 SVGIG (reference sequence). The CDR3 is 15 residues long. Trimming took 1 base from V and 8 from J, leaving 18 bases between them. The DNA of the CDR3 is TGTGCCTGGAGTGCGGGGGGTCCCACCGGGGAGCCCCAGCATTTT. Translating it yields CAWSAGGPTGEPQHF.

The rearrangement links TRBV5-1 to TRBJ2-7; 10 nucleotides agree with TRBD2. From germline, CDR1 is SGHRS and CDR2 YFSETQ. The V and J ends lost 3 bases and 5 bases, in that order; junction bases with no gene match: 8. This CDR3 is 15 amino acids long. The CDR3 nucleotides read TGCGCCAGCAGCTCAGCGGGAGGGATACAGGACGAGCAGTACTTC. It is translated as CASSSAGGIQDEQYF.

The chain joins TRBV19 to TRBJ2-6; D perhaps matches TRBD1 (6 bases). Per the germline V gene, CDR1 is LNHDA and CDR2 is SQIVND (reference sequence). CDR3 length: 18 residues. Trimming pared 4 bases from V and 4 bases from J, leaving 20 bases between. Here the CDR3 reads CASSSYRVGKTGANVLTF. The CDR3 DNA is TGTGCCAGTAGTAGCTACAGGGTTGGTAAGACCGGGGCCAACGTCCTGACTTTC.

This chain joins TRBV25-1 and TRBJ2-1; 7 bases align to TRBD2. CDR1 and CDR2 (germline): MGHDK, SYGVNS. The CDR3 covers 15 residues. V shed 6 bases, J shed 0 bases, and the junction held 5 bases outside the gene matches. CDR3 sequence: CASRRAGTSYNEQFF. CDR3 DNA sequence: TGTGCCAGCAGGCGAGCGGGGACCTCCTACAATGAGCAGTTCTTC.

This rearrangement joins TRBV7-3 to TRBJ1-1; D may be TRBD1 (6 bases). The ends were cut back, 2 bases at V and 5 bases at J, with 9 bases in the middle. Germline-derived CDR1 and CDR2 are SGHTA and FQGTGA. This CDR3 contains 13 residues. CDR3 residues: CASSLRQGTEAFF. CDR3 in DNA: TGTGCCAGCAGCTTACGGCAGGGGACTGAAGCTTTCTTT.

The rearrangement joins TRBV18 to TRBJ2-7; 7 positions agree with TRBD1. J was trimmed by 1 base and V by 2 bases; bases with no gene match: 8. Germline V gives CDR1 KGHSH, CDR2 LQKENI. CDR3 length: 16 residues. The CDR3 DNA sequence: TGTGCCAGCTCACCAGCCTGGGACAGCAATTCCTACGAGCAGTACTTC. This translates into CASSPAWDSNSYEQYF.

This rearrangement joins TRBV19 to TRBJ2-7, with 8 bases lining up with TRBD1. The germline gives CDR1 LNHDA, CDR2 SQIVND (reference sequence). The J segment lost 2 bases and the V segment lost 1 base, leaving 4 bases of the junction unmatched. The CDR3 has 15 amino acids. The CDR3 region is CASSIGTGQTYEQYF. The CDR3 nucleotides read TGTGCCAGTAGTATAGGGACAGGGCAAACCTACGAGCAGTACTTC.

This chain uses TRBV4-2 with TRBJ2-3; the D gene is possibly TRBD2 (5 bases). Trimming pared 4 bases from V and 5 bases from J, leaving 13 bases between. CDR3 length equals 14 residues. Germline CDR1 LGHNA, CDR2 YNFKEQ. The DNA of the CDR3 is TGTGCCAGCAGCCTAGATCGGGGAAGAGATACGCAGTATTTT. This encodes CASSLDRGRDTQYF.

The chain is built from TRBV18 and TRBJ1-3; D is possibly TRBD1 (6 bases). The CDR3 has 17 amino acids. CDR1 and CDR2 from the germline V gene are KGHSH and LQKENI. With 5 bases removed from V and 0 bases from J, the gap between germline ends came to 17 bases. Here the CDR3 DNA reads TGTGCCAGCTCAGGATGGAAACGACAGGCCTCTGGAAACACCATATATTTT. Translation gives CASSGWKRQASGNTIYF. The full variable domain, with the rest looked up from reference TRBV18 and TRBJ1-3, is NAGVMQNPRHLVRRRGQEARLRCSPMKGHSHVYWYRQLPEEGLKFMVYLQKENIIDESGMPKERFSAEFPKEGPSILRIQQVVRGDSAAYFCASSGWKRQASGNTIYFGEGSWLTVV.

This chain joins TRBV7-2 and TRBJ2-7, with TRBD1 identical over 10 bases. The CDR3 consists of 14 residues. From germline, CDR1 is SGHTA and CDR2 FQGNSA. J lost 3 bases, V lost 4 bases, and 3 bases had no gene match. The CDR3 region is CASSYRTGGYEQYF. The CDR3 bases are TGTGCCAGCAGCTACCGGACAGGGGGCTACGAGCAGTACTTC.